The sequence of this TCR beta chain was determined in a study of a mutant IDH1 vaccine in newly diagnosed glioma (dated by TCRdb to the early 2020s). Study-level background: Patients received eight vaccinations in weeks 1, 3, 5, 7, 11, 15, 19 and 23, corresponding to visits V03 through V10. Vaccination started 4-6 weeks after radiotherapy alone, or was given together with temozolomide cycles in the groups whose treatment included chemotherapy. Of the 25 to 40 patients who were treated, 62.5% were male and around 40% were female, and the mean age was approximately 40 years. Before enrollment, most patients had been given radiochemotherapy with temozolomide as standard therapy, while the rest had received either radiotherapy alone or temozolomide alone. Peripheral blood was drawn at six visits: V03 (baseline), V05, V07, V10, V12 and V13. For exploratory analyses, longitudinal TCRB deep sequencing was carried out in around 26 treated patients wherever samples were available.

The sample's time point label, decoded: week 11, during vaccination. Every vaccine dose consisted of 300 ug of a 20-mer mutant IDH1 peptide in Montanide, administered subcutaneously together with topical imiquimod. Donors had newly diagnosed WHO grade 3 or 4 IDH1-mutant astrocytomas with loss of nuclear ATRX. The samples were drawn from NOA16, a multicentre, single-arm, open-label phase I trial in Germany that tested a mutant IDH1 peptide vaccine in humans for the first time. Genomic DNA for TCRB sequencing was extracted from EDTA blood using the DNeasy Blood and Tissue Kit. A word on this clone: This clone's antigen is unknown. The record has no base qualities; no much larger clone is one base away.

V is cut by 0 bases and J by 3 bases, and the space between the germline ends is 11 bases. From the cysteine up to the phenylalanine, the CDR3 has a length of 15 residues. The CDR3 DNA has 45 bases and is translated from base 1. From the germline V gene (reference sequence), CDR1 is SGHNT and CDR2 is YYREEE. Results and caveats for the whole study, not just this receptor: Changes in the top peripheral T cell clonotypes picked up by TCRB sequencing did not appear to be linked to pseudoprogression. Immune responses induced by the vaccine were seen in roughly 95% of patients across multiple MHC alleles. Availability determined which PBMC samples were chosen for TCRB deep sequencing. The authors noted that analyses of patient blood samples could not be reproduced because of sample limitations.

The library was made by the immunoSEQ multiplex PCR assay. Rearranged TCR beta chain sequences were amplified with the hsTCRB Kit following the manufacturer's protocol. An Illumina MiSeq was used to sequence the TCRB libraries. The paper's processing steps were these. The kit vendor's proprietary platform handled demultiplexing, trimming and gene mapping. Entries here come from immuneACCESS through TCRdb and include only in-frame sequences with V and J called. Some clones fail to appear in such tables; in the studies checked, an unresolved V gene covers under half of the shortfall, and the cause of the remainder is unknown. That table gives V, J and clone size, and the DNA gave D and trimming. The sample table contains some 120,000 clones; only one count was recorded for around four fifths of them. The top ten clones comprise under 7% of the sample.

Sequencing used PBMCs, obtained from a glioma patient whose treatment included an IDH1 peptide vaccine. The sequence is built from TRBV5-4 and TRBJ2-3; the D region may be TRBD1 or TRBD2, each matching 5 bases equally. The TCR originated in a man aged 35 to 55 with glioma. Read as DNA, the sequence is TGTGCCAGCAGCTTGGGGGGACCCGAAACAGATACGCAGTATTTT. Its translation is CASSLGGPETDTQYF.